This TCR beta chain was documented in a study of blood T cell repertoires in COVID-19. Sequencing was performed with immunoSEQ multiplex PCR; in TCRdb, only in-frame clones are kept and a portion is missing. The table includes 150,000 or so clones, more than 75% detected once. Trimming removed 3 bases at V and 1 base at J, with 13 bases between. CDR1 is MNHEY, CDR2 SMNVEV, per germline (reference sequence). The CDR3 has 15 residues. The source of this sequence is a human donor with acute or convalescent COVID-19. The donor label of this sample is uncertain. The sample taken for sequencing was peripheral blood. V gene TRBV27 combines with J gene TRBJ2-7; weak D call: TRBD2 (7 bases). CDR3 sequence reads: CASSLGRGASYEQYF. The CDR3 DNA is TGTGCCAGCAGTTTGGGTCGGGGGGCGTCCTACGAGCAGTACTTC.